These 3 T cell receptor beta chains originate from one sample sequenced in a study of control samples from healthy donors and cancer patients. Sequencing was performed with immunoSEQ multiplex PCR; in TCRdb, only in-frame clones are kept and a portion is missing. The repertoire consists of about 160,000 clones, with roughly 94% occurring once and the leading ten covering around 13%. The sequenced sample was PBMCs. Receptor source: a man between 60 and 75 years old with colorectal cancer.

As concerns this clone: Other DNA sequences in this specimen translate into the identical CDR3. The V gene is TRBV5-4, the J gene TRBJ1-6, with D possibly matching TRBD1 (5 bases). Trimming took 0 bases from V and 7 from J, leaving 8 bases between them. This CDR3 spans 14 amino acids. Germline CDR1 reads SGHNT; CDR2 reads YYREEE (reference sequence). For the CDR3, the DNA is TGTGCCAGCAGCTTGGACAGGTCGAATTCACCCCTCCACTTT. The encoded protein is CASSLDRSNSPLHF.

The CDR3 loop is CASSLQGSPGNTIYF. The CDR3 DNA reads TGTGCCAGCAGCTTACAGGGGAGTCCTGGAAACACCATATATTTT. This rearrangement joins TRBV7-2 to TRBJ1-3; D possibly corresponds to TRBD1 (6 bases). Germline V gives CDR1 SGHTA, CDR2 FQGNSA. CDR3 length equals 15 residues. Between the trimmed V and J ends, which lost 2 bases and 2 bases, there was a span of 10 bases.

About this clone itself: The same CDR3 also results from other DNA sequences found in this sample. This rearrangement joins TRBV6-5 to TRBJ1-3; D not certain. CDR1 and CDR2 (germline): MNHEY, SVGAGI. Trimming removed 6 bases from V and 0 bases from J, with 12 bases in between. The CDR3 is made up of 15 amino acids. This CDR3 is CASSFRPGSGNTIYF. CDR3 DNA sequence: TGTGCCAGCAGCTTTAGACCCGGCTCTGGAAACACCATATATTTT.